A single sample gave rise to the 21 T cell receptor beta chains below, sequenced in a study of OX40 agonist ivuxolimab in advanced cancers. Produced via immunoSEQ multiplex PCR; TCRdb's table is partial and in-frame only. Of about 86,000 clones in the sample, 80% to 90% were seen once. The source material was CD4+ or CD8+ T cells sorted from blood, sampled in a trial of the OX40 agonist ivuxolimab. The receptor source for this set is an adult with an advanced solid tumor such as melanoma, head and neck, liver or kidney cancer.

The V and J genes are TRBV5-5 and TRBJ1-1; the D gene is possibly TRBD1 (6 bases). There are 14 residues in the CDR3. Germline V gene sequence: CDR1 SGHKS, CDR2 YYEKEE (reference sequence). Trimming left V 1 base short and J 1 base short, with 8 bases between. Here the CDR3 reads CASSLNRANTEAFF. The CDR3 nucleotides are TGTGCCAGCAGCTTGAACAGGGCGAACACTGAAGCTTTCTTT.

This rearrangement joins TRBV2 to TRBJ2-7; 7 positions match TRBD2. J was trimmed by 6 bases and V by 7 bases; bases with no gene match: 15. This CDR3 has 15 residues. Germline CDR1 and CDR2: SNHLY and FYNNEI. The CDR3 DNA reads TGTGCCAGCACCCCCATGGGCCTTACTAGCGCCGAGCAGTACTTC. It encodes CASTPMGLTSAEQYF.

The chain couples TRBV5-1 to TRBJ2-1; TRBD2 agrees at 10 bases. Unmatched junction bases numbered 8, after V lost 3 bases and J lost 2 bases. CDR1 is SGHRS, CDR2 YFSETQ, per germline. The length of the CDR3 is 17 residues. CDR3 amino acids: CASSSLPAGGTYNEQFF. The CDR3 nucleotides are TGCGCCAGCAGCTCCCTCCCAGCGGGAGGGACCTACAATGAGCAGTTCTTC.

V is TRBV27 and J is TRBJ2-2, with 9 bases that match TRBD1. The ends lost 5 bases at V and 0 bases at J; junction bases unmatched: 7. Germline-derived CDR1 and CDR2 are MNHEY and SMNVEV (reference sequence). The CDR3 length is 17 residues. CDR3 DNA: TGTGCCAGCAGTCCGAGGGGACAGGGATCGAACACCGGGGAGCTGTTTTTT. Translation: CASSPRGQGSNTGELFF.

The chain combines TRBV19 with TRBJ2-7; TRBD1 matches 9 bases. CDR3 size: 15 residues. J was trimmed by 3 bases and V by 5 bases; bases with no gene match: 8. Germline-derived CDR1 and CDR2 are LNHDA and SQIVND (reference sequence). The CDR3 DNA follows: TGTGCCAGTAGTCCTCGACAGGGGGGTATCTACGAGCAGTACGTC. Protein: CASSPRQGGIYEQYV.

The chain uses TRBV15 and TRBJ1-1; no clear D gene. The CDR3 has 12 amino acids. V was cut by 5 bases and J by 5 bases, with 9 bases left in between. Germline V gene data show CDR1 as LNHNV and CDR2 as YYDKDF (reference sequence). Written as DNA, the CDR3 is TGTGCCACCAGCGGAAGTGGGACTGAAGCTTTCTTT. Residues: CATSGSGTEAFF.

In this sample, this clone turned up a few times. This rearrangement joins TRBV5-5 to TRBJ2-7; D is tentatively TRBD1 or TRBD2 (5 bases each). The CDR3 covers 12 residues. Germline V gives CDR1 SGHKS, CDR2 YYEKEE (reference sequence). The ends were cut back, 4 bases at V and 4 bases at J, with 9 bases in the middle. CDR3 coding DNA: TGTGCCAGCAGCGAGGGACCTTACGAGCAGTACTTC. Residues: CASSEGPYEQYF.

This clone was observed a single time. The CDR3 bases are TGTGCCAGCAGCATGACAGGAGAGACCCAGTACTTC. This codes for CASSMTGETQYF. V gene TRBV6-6 combines with J gene TRBJ2-5, with D possibly matching TRBD1 (6 bases). The CDR3 has 12 amino acids. CDR1 MNHNY and CDR2 SVGAGI come from the germline V gene (reference sequence). V was trimmed by 6 bases and J by 4 bases, leaving 9 bases between them.

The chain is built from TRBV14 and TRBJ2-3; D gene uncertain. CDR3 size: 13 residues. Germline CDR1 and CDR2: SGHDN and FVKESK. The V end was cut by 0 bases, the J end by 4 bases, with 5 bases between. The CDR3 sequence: CASSQDEADTQYF. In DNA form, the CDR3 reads TGTGCCAGCAGCCAAGATGAAGCAGATACGCAGTATTTT. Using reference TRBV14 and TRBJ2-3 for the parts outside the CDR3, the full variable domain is EAGVTQFPSHSVIEKGQTVTLRCDPISGHDNLYWYRRVMGKEIKFLLHFVKESKQDESGMPNNRFLAERTGGTYSTLKVQPAELEDSGVYFCASSQDEADTQYFGPGTRLTVL.

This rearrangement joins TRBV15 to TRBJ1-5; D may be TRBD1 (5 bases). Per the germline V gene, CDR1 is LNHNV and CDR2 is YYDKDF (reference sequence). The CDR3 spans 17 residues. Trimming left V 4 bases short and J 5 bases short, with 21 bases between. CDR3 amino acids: CATSTGRHGTDDQPQHF. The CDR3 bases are TGTGCCACCAGCACCGGACGTCATGGGACCGATGATCAGCCCCAGCATTTT.

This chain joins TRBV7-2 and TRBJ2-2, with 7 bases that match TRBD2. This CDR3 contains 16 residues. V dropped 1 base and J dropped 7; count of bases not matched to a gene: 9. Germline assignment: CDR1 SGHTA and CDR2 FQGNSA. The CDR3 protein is CASSLVGTTQGGELFF. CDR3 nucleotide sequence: TGTGCCAGCAGCTTAGTCGGGACTACCCAGGGCGGGGAGCTGTTTTTT.

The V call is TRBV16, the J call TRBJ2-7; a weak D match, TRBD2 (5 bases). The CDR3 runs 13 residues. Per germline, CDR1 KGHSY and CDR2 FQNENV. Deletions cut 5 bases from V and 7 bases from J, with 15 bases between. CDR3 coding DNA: TGTGCCAGCAGCAACGGACGGGGTCGGGAGCAGTACGTC. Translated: CASSNGRGREQYV.

CDR3 residues: CASSPGQGASYEQYF. In DNA, the CDR3 is TGTGCCAGCTCCCCGGGACAGGGGGCCTCCTACGAGCAGTACTTC. This rearrangement joins TRBV18 to TRBJ2-7; 12 bases are a match to TRBD1. The germline gives CDR1 KGHSH, CDR2 LQKENI. The V and J ends lost 6 bases and 0 bases, in that order; junction bases with no gene match: 3. CDR3 length: 15 amino acids.

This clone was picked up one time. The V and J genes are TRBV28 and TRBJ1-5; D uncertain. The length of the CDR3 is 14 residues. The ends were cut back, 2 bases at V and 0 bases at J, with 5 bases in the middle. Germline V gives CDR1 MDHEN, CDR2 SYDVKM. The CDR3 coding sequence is TGTGCCAGCAGTTTAGTAGTTAGCAATCAGCCCCAGCATTTT. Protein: CASSLVVSNQPQHF. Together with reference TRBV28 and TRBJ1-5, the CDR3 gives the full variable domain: DVKVTQSSRYLVKRTGEKVFLECVQDMDHENMFWYRQDPGLGLRLIYFSYDVKMKEKGDIPEGYSVSREKKERFSLILESASTNQTSMYLCASSLVVSNQPQHFGDGTRLSIL.

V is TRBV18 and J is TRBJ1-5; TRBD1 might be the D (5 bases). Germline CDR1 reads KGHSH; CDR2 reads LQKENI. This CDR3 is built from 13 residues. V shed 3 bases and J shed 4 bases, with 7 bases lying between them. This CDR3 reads CASSPGENQPQHF. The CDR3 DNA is TGTGCCAGCTCACCGGGGGAGAATCAGCCCCAGCATTTT.

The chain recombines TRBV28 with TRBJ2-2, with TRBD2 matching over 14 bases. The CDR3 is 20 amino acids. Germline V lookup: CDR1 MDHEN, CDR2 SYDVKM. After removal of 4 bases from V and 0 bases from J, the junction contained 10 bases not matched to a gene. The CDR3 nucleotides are TGTGCCAGCAGTTCGACCCCCGGGACTAGCGGGAGTGCGAACACCGGGGAGCTGTTTTTT. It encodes CASSSTPGTSGSANTGELFF.

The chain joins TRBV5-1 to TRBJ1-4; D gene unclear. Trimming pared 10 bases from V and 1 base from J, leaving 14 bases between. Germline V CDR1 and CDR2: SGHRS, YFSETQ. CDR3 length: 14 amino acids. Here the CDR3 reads CASRVGVTNEKLFF. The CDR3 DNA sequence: TGCGCCTCCCGAGTGGGAGTAACTAATGAAAAACTGTTTTTT.

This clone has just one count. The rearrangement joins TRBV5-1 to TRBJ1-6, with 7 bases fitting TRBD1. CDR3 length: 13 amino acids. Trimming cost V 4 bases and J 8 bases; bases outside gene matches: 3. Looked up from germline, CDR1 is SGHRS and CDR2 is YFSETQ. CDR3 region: CASSPDRDSPLHF. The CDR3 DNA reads TGCGCCAGCAGCCCTGACAGGGATTCACCCCTCCACTTT.

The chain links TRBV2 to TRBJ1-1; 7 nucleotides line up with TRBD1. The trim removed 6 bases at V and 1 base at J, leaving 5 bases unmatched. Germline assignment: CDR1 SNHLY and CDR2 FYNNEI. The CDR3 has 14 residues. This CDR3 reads CASSVDRSNTEAFF. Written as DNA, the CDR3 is TGTGCCAGCAGCGTGGACAGGTCGAACACTGAAGCTTTCTTT.

The CDR3 is CASSLGQGKNTGELFF. The CDR3 region has the DNA TGTGCCAGCAGCTTAGGACAGGGGAAGAACACCGGGGAGCTGTTTTTT. J is TRBJ2-2 and V is TRBV7-6; 8 bases line up with TRBD1. CDR1 and CDR2 from the germline V gene are SGHVS and FNYEAQ. V gave up 1 base and J gave up 1 base; unmatched junction bases: 2. The CDR3 spans 16 residues.

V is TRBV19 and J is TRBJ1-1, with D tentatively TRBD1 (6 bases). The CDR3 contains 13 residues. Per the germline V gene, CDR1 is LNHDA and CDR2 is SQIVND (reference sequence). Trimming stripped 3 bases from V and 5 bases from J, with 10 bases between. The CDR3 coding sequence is TGTGCCAGTAGTATTGGCAGGGGTACTGAAGCTTTCTTT. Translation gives CASSIGRGTEAFF.